This T cell receptor (beta chain) was retrieved from a study of blood T cell repertoires in COVID-19. Background on the study: COVID-19 samples from acute and convalescent phases originated in the United States, Italy and Spain. In each case, the material was cDNA or gDNA derived from T cells, B-cell-depleted T cells, or PBMCs.

Germline V gene sequence: CDR1 MGHRA, CDR2 YSYEKL. Trimming took 1 base from V and 3 from J; bases not matched to a gene: 6. This CDR3 is built from 16 residues. As originally analysed: Cell counts per sample came from amplifying reference gene primers. Generated by immunoSEQ multiplex PCR, the TCRdb table keeps only in-frame clones and is missing some. Clone size and the V and J calls come from that table; the DNA yielded D and trimming. The table lists about 97,000 clones, around 87% of them singletons. The receptor was derived from a human donor in a cohort sampled during active COVID-19. The specimen was peripheral blood. The V call is TRBV4-1, the J call TRBJ1-2; 9 bases map to TRBD1. The DNA for the CDR3 is TGCGCCAGCAGCCAAGCCGGGACAGGGTTGGACTATGGCTACACCTTC. Its translation: CASSQAGTGLDYGYTF.